The clone carrying this TCR beta chain was found once. The sample belongs to a study of blood T cell repertoires in COVID-19. Across the whole study: COVID-19 samples collected from the United States, Italy and Spain covered acute and convalescent phases. The cDNA or gDNA used as material had been derived from T cells, B-cell-depleted T cells, or PBMCs.

In the original workflow: Cell counts per sample came from amplifying reference gene primers. Produced via immunoSEQ multiplex PCR; TCRdb's table is partial and in-frame only. That table furnishes V, J and clone size, whereas the DNA furnished D and trimming. The repertoire includes some 160,000 clones, about 89% of them detected once, and about 2.6% sits in the top ten. Germline trimming cut 6 bases from V and 5 bases from J; bases unmatched to any gene: 7. CDR1 and CDR2 from the germline V gene are MNHNY and SVGAGI (reference sequence). The CDR3 is 14 residues long. Sequencing was carried out using peripheral blood. This chain links TRBV6-6 with TRBJ2-3, with 8 bases that match TRBD1. The sequence was obtained from a man aged 60 to 75 with acute or convalescent COVID-19. The CDR3: CASRPRGRVDTQYF. The CDR3, as DNA: TGTGCCAGCAGACCCAGGGGGCGTGTAGATACGCAGTATTTT.